This is a list of T cell receptor beta chains from one sample in a study of CD8 T cells in Susac syndrome. TCRdb re-derived calls from the immunoSEQ multiplex PCR reads in MiXCR, one entry per CDR3 protein. The top ten hold 0.07% to 0.09% of the sample, which has hundreds of thousands of distinct CDR3 sequences, roughly 95% seen once. Sequencing was done on a sample of CD4+ T cells from PBMCs. The receptors were sampled from a human donor with multiple sclerosis. Each CDR3 is given with its conserved first and last residue. A D gene is named only where the DNA matches it firmly. Not all rows give a size; the values are once, few, many and, for expanded clones, a class.

len	v_gene	d_gene	abundance	j_gene	CDR3aa	CDR3nt
15	TRBV19	TRBD2	once	TRBJ2-1	CASSILSGNLYEQFF	TGTGCCAGTAGTATATTGAGCGGGAATCTCTATGAGCAGTTCTTC
16	TRBV13	NA	NA	TRBJ2-1	CASSPGAGALNNEQFF	TGTGCCAGCAGCCCTGGGGCAGGGGCCCTTAACAATGAGCAGTTCTTC
14	TRBV12-3/TRBV12-4	NA	NA	TRBJ2-5	CASSLAGTPETQYF	TGTGCCAGCAGTTTAGCTGGGACTCCGGAGACCCAGTACTTC
13	TRBV12-3/TRBV12-4	TRBD1	NA	TRBJ1-5	CASSDRAEQPQHF	TGTGCCAGCAGTGACAGGGCAGAACAGCCCCAGCATTTT
13	TRBV19	NA	NA	TRBJ1-5	CASMYKDYQPQHF	TGTGCCAGTATGTACAAGGATTATCAGCCCCAGCATTTT
15	TRBV3-1	NA	NA	TRBJ2-6	CASSQDTSGANVLTF	TGTGCCAGCAGCCAAGATACATCTGGGGCCAACGTCCTGACTTTC
17	TRBV5-6	NA	once	TRBJ1-5	CASSLRGGASGNQPQHF	TGTGCCAGCAGCTTGCGAGGGGGGGCTTCGGGCAATCAGCCCCAGCATTTT
12	TRBV2	NA	NA	TRBJ1-6	CASSVLESPLHF	TGTGCCAGCAGTGTACTGGAGTCACCCCTCCACTTT
14	TRBV28	NA	NA	TRBJ2-5	CASSLWRGGETQYF	TGTGCCAGCAGTTTATGGCGCGGAGGGGAGACCCAGTACTTC
13	TRBV12-3/TRBV12-4	NA	once	TRBJ2-5	CASRKGAEETQYF	TGTGCCAGCAGAAAGGGAGCAGAGGAGACCCAGTACTTC
19	TRBV7-9	TRBD2	NA	TRBJ2-2	CASSLRPGLAGGAAGELFF	TGTGCCAGCAGCTTAAGGCCCGGACTAGCGGGAGGAGCGGCCGGGGAGCTGTTTTTT
15	TRBV6-1	NA	NA	TRBJ2-4	CASSEFGGAKNIQYF	TGTGCCAGCAGTGAATTCGGGGGAGCCAAAAACATTCAGTACTTC
15	TRBV5-4	NA	NA	TRBJ2-7	CASSVLGVESYEQYF	TGTGCCAGCAGCGTCTTAGGAGTGGAGTCCTACGAGCAGTACTTC
13	TRBV2	TRBD1	NA	TRBJ2-5	CASTQDRAETQYF	TGTGCCAGCACTCAGGACAGGGCAGAGACCCAGTACTTC
11	TRBV20-1	TRBD2	NA	TRBJ2-7	CGGGPRDEQYF	TGCGGGGGAGGGCCAAGGGACGAGCAGTACTTC
15	TRBV7-8	NA	NA	TRBJ2-3	CASSPSGSGTDTQYF	TGTGCCAGCAGCCCAAGCGGATCCGGCACAGATACGCAGTATTTT
16	TRBV7-9	TRBD2	NA	TRBJ2-1	CASRAQKGLAGAEQFF	TGTGCCAGCAGAGCGCAGAAAGGCCTAGCGGGCGCTGAGCAGTTCTTC
18	TRBV4-2	TRBD1	NA	TRBJ2-2	CASSQTGTGGLGTGELFF	TGTGCCAGCAGCCAAACTGGGACAGGGGGTCTGGGGACCGGGGAGCTGTTTTTT
14	TRBV3-1	NA	NA	TRBJ1-1	CASSQLGARTEAFF	TGTGCCAGCAGCCAATTGGGCGCGCGGACTGAAGCTTTCTTT
14	TRBV6-1	NA	NA	TRBJ2-3	CASSETWGADTQYF	TGTGCCAGCAGTGAAACATGGGGGGCAGATACGCAGTATTTT
14	TRBV28	NA	NA	TRBJ1-5	CASSLVQSNQPQHF	TGTGCCAGCAGTTTAGTCCAGAGCAATCAGCCCCAGCATTTT
16	TRBV4-2	NA	NA	TRBJ1-2	CASSPTTRQPVYGYTF	TGTGCCAGCAGCCCGACCACTAGGCAGCCTGTCTATGGCTACACCTTC
10	TRBV30	TRBD1	NA	TRBJ1-1	CACGTVEAFF	TGTGCCTGCGGGACAGTTGAAGCTTTCTTT
16	TRBV2	TRBD1	NA	TRBJ2-3	CASTEDRPSSTDTQYF	TGTGCCAGCACCGAGGACAGGCCTTCTAGCACAGATACGCAGTATTTT
14	TRBV5-4	NA	NA	TRBJ2-5	CASSSEGHQETQYF	TGTGCCAGCAGCTCAGAGGGTCACCAAGAGACCCAGTACTTC
18	TRBV6-5	TRBD2	NA	TRBJ2-1	CASSYSLSTSGGRAEQFF	TGTGCCAGCAGTTACTCCTTATCTACTAGCGGGGGGCGGGCTGAGCAGTTCTTC
13	TRBV27	NA	NA	TRBJ2-1	CASSLNSGTEQFF	TGTGCCAGCAGTTTAAATTCAGGGACCGAGCAGTTCTTC
14	TRBV6-5	NA	NA	TRBJ2-3	CASRTATRTDTQYF	TGTGCCAGCAGAACAGCGACCCGCACAGATACGCAGTATTTT
13	TRBV20-1	NA	NA	TRBJ2-1	CSARYGFNNEQFF	TGCAGTGCTAGATACGGGTTCAACAATGAGCAGTTCTTC
16	TRBV28	TRBD1	NA	TRBJ2-7	CASSLWSQRQGYEQYF	TGTGCCAGCAGTCTTTGGTCGCAGAGACAGGGTTACGAGCAGTACTTC
20	TRBV18	TRBD1	NA	TRBJ2-4	CASSGTDRADHDLAKNIQYF	TGTGCCAGCTCGGGAACGGACAGGGCGGACCATGACCTAGCCAAAAACATTCAGTACTTC
15	TRBV7-2	NA	NA	TRBJ1-2	CASSPWGQSGYGYTF	TGTGCCAGCAGCCCCTGGGGGCAGTCAGGCTATGGCTACACCTTC
15	TRBV30	TRBD2	once	TRBJ2-3	CAWSVLAGDTDTQYF	TGTGCCTGGAGTGTACTAGCGGGAGACACAGATACGCAGTATTTT
14	TRBV30	NA	NA	TRBJ1-6	CASAQGLLYSPLHF	TGTGCCTCTGCGCAGGGGTTATTGTATTCACCCCTCCACTTT
13	TRBV24-1	NA	NA	TRBJ1-2	CATSDDRFGGYTF	TGTGCCACCAGTGATGACAGGTTTGGTGGCTACACCTTC
15	TRBV5-1	TRBD1	NA	TRBJ2-5	CASSAPGQGQETQYF	TGCGCCAGCAGCGCACCGGGACAGGGTCAAGAGACCCAGTACTTC
14	TRBV19	NA	NA	TRBJ2-2	CASSQVRSTGELFF	TGTGCCAGTAGTCAGGTTCGAAGCACCGGGGAGCTGTTTTTT
11	TRBV19	NA	NA	TRBJ1-1	CASSISREAFF	TGTGCCAGTAGTATAAGCCGGGAGGCTTTCTTT
16	TRBV28	NA	NA	TRBJ1-2	CASSLIRIDGSYGYTF	TGTGCCAGCAGTCTAATAAGGATAGACGGGAGCTATGGCTACACCTTC
15	TRBV5-1	TRBD2	NA	TRBJ2-1	CASSSSSGSINEQFF	TGCGCCAGCAGCTCCTCTAGCGGGAGTATCAATGAGCAGTTCTTC
14	TRBV3-1	TRBD1	NA	TRBJ1-5	CASSLGQGNQPQHF	TGTGCCAGCAGTTTGGGACAGGGAAATCAGCCCCAGCATTTT
15	TRBV5-1	NA	NA	TRBJ1-1	CASSLAPRSNTEAFF	TGCGCCAGCAGCTTGGCTCCCAGGAGCAACACTGAAGCTTTCTTT
18	TRBV2	TRBD1	NA	TRBJ2-3	CAINTRDNRGFRTDTQYF	TGTGCCATTAACACCCGGGATAACAGGGGGTTCCGGACAGATACGCAGTATTTT
18	TRBV29-1	TRBD2	NA	TRBJ2-3	CSVVFLSGSEGRTDTQYF	TGCAGCGTTGTCTTCCTTAGCGGGTCCGAGGGGCGCACAGATACGCAGTATTTT
13	TRBV5-4	NA	NA	TRBJ2-1	CASSFPLAVEQFF	TGTGCCAGCAGCTTCCCACTAGCTGTAGAGCAGTTCTTC
16	TRBV7-6	NA	NA	TRBJ2-2	CASSLQPGANTGELFF	TGTGCCAGCAGCTTACAACCAGGCGCGAACACCGGGGAGCTGTTTTTT
14	TRBV25-1	NA	NA	TRBJ2-7	CASSESPGSYEQYF	TGTGCCAGCAGTGAATCCCCTGGCAGCTACGAGCAGTACTTC
15	TRBV5-1	NA	NA	TRBJ1-6	CASRDTRTRDSPLHF	TGCGCCAGCAGGGACACGAGAACACGGGATTCACCCCTCCACTTT
12	TRBV20-1	NA	NA	TRBJ1-2	CSARDLQGGYTF	TGCAGTGCTAGAGATCTGCAGGGGGGCTACACCTTC
16	TRBV4-1	NA	NA	TRBJ2-3	CASSQDQTARTDTQYF	TGCGCCAGCAGCCAAGATCAAACGGCGCGCACAGATACGCAGTATTTT
17	TRBV6-1	NA	NA	TRBJ1-3	CASSSPRGVNSGNTIYF	TGTGCCAGCAGCTCCCCTAGGGGGGTTAACTCTGGAAACACCATATATTTT
13	TRBV7-9	NA	NA	TRBJ2-2	CASSLVQTGELFF	TGTGCCAGCAGCTTAGTCCAGACCGGGGAGCTGTTTTTT